This T cell receptor (beta chain) is drawn from a study of PD-1 blockade in mismatch repair-deficient tumors (dated 2017 in TCRdb). Looking at the study overall: Between late 2013 and late 2016, the trial enrolled 86 consecutive patients with about a dozen types of mismatch repair-deficient cancer, all of whom had received prior treatment and were progressing. Tumor-associated T cell clones were tracked in the peripheral blood of patients responding to PD-1 blockade by deep sequencing of TCR CDR3 regions.

Libraries came from the immunoSEQ multiplex PCR assay. Held by TCRdb, this immuneACCESS table contains in-frame sequences only and omits some clones. Under half of the omission traces to an unresolved V gene where checked; the cause of the rest is unknown. The sample table records around 50,000 clones; around four fifths of these occur just once. The top ten constitute around 3.4% of the sample. A word on this clone: What antigen it recognizes has not been identified. Base qualities are not recorded, but no much larger clone differs from it by a single base.

Summary of the overall study and its limitations: Tumor-resident clones, often undetectable in blood before treatment, expanded rapidly after pembrolizumab and then contracted, generally before radiologic responses.

Mismatch repair deficiency was established in every enrolled patient by polymerase chain reaction or immunohistochemistry. TCR sequencing was performed for a few patients who responded to pembrolizumab therapy. In the phase II trial, pembrolizumab PD-1 blockade was tested prospectively in advanced mismatch repair-deficient cancers, no matter which tissue of origin the cancers came from. Peripheral blood T cell samples were gathered serially, both before PD-1 blockade started and at multiple time points afterward. Blood sampling times were expressed in weeks after the first pembrolizumab dose. At the junction V is shortened by 5 bases and J by 7 bases; bases outside the gene matches: 10. The germline V gene gives CDR1 as SGHNT and CDR2 as YENEEA. The CDR3 sequence holds 14 residues, the cysteine and phenylalanine included. Only CDR3 DNA remains: 42 bases, in frame from the first base.

This receptor was identified in an adult with mismatch repair-deficient cancer. Rearrangement joined TRBV11-3 to TRBJ2-5, with 7 bases aligning to TRBD1. Sequencing was performed on peripheral blood, taken 4 weeks after starting pembrolizumab. The DNA is as follows: TGTGCCAGCAGCCTGACAGGGACACGGGCGACCCAGTACTTC. It specifies CASSLTGTRATQYF.